This T cell receptor (beta chain) was recorded in a study of CD8 T cells in Susac syndrome. Germline trimming cut 5 bases from V and 7 bases from J; bases unmatched to any gene: 5. The germline V gene has CDR1 MGHDK and CDR2 SYGVNS. This CDR3 spans 14 amino acids. With random hexamers, roughly 0.45 to 1 ug RNA was reverse transcribed. TCRdb re-derived calls from the immunoSEQ multiplex PCR reads in MiXCR, one entry per CDR3 protein. The sample has more than 150,000 distinct CDR3 sequences; roughly 95% are singletons. The chain combines TRBV25-1 with TRBJ1-6; 7 bases map to TRBD1. This clonotype originated in a human donor with Susac syndrome. Source material: CD4+ T cells from PBMCs. The CDR3 coding sequence is TGTGCCAGCAGTCCGGGACAGAAAAATTCACCCCTCCACTTT. Translated, it gives CASSPGQKNSPLHF.